This T cell receptor (beta chain) was captured by sequencing in a study of CD8 T cells in ankylosing spondylitis. Study conclusions and caveats: Past studies reported some motif variants in reactive arthritis synovial fluid and blood. Disease-associated clones were CD8+ and fairly uncommon in peripheral blood. In ankylosing spondylitis patients, matched synovial fluid reportedly showed significant enrichment of disease-linked clones. Ankylosing spondylitis blood seemed to carry a telltale TCR beta motif made of about 8 highly homologous variants.

The V end was cut by 5 bases, the J end by 5 bases, with 12 bases between. This CDR3 is 13 amino acids long. Turning to this clonotype: No antigen is known for it.

With molecular barcodes, quantitative 5'-RACE was used to make the TCR beta libraries. MiXCR, applied by TCRdb to the 5' RACE reads, yields one record per CDR3 protein. The table records about 750,000 distinct CDR3 sequences, 19% of them present only once. V gene TRBV12-3 or TRBV12-4 combines with J gene TRBJ2-5, with D hard to call. The source is a male donor with ankylosing spondylitis. Sequencing used blood, either unsorted or a sorted T cell fraction (not recorded which). The CDR3: CASSQVPLETQYF. Written as DNA, the CDR3 is TGTGCCAGCAGTCAGGTCCCATTGGAGACCCAGTACTTC.